The entry below gives a single T cell receptor beta chain sequence along with its context. The source of the sample is a study of blood T cell repertoires in COVID-19. Background on the study: In each case, the material was cDNA or gDNA derived from T cells, B-cell-depleted T cells, or PBMCs.

CDR3 length: 16 amino acids. The junction had 12 bases not matched to a gene; V was cut back by 6 bases and J by 5 bases. CDR1 is SNHLY, CDR2 FYNNEI, per germline. Here immunoSEQ multiplex PCR was the method, and the copy in TCRdb shows in-frame clones only, minus some. The data contain tens of thousands of clones, over 75% of them seen just once; the ten biggest clones take up around 8.1%. The V and J genes are TRBV2 and TRBJ2-1, with 8 bases matching TRBD2. The sequence was obtained from a man aged 25-40 years with active or convalescent COVID-19. The material sequenced was peripheral blood. The DNA for the CDR3 is TGTGCCAGCAGACACAGGTTAGCGGGGATCAACAATGAGCAGTTCTTC. Protein: CASRHRLAGINNEQFF.